This TCR beta chain was identified in a study of control samples from healthy donors and cancer patients. CDR1 and CDR2 (germline): LNHNV, YYDKDF (reference sequence). This CDR3 is built from 16 residues. V trimming: 0 bases; J trimming: 5 bases; junction bases outside the gene matches: 6. This table comes from immunoSEQ multiplex PCR, and its TCRdb copy is limited to in-frame clones, with some not included. The sample includes around 120,000 clones, more than 70% of them seen just once. The chain employs TRBV15 and TRBJ2-4, with 8 bases aligning to TRBD2. This receptor was obtained from a woman aged 70 to 79 in good health. Sequenced material: blood. The CDR3 sequence is CATSRDRSGGQNIQYF. The CDR3 bases are TGTGCCACCAGCAGAGATCGCAGCGGGGGACAAAACATTCAGTACTTC.